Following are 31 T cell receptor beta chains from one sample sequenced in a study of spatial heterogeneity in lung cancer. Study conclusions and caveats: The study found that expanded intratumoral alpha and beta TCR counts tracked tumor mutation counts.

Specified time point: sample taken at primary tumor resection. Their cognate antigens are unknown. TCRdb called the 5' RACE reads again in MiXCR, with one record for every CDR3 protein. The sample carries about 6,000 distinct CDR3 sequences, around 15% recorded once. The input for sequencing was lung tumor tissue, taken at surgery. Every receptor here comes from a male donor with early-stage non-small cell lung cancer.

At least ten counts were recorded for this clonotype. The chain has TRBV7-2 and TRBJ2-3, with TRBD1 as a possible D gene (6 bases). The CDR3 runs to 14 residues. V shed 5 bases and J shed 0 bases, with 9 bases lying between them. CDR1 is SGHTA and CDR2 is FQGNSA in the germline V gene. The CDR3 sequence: CASSVDRSTDTQYF. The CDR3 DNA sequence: TGTGCCAGCAGCGTCGACAGGAGCACAGATACGCAGTATTTT.

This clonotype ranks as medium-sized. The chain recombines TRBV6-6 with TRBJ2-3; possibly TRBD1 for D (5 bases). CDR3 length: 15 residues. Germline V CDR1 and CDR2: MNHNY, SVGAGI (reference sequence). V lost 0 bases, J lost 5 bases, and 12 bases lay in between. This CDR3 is CASSYSQGSRDTQYF. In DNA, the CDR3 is TGTGCCAGCAGTTACTCCCAGGGAAGTCGAGATACGCAGTATTTT.

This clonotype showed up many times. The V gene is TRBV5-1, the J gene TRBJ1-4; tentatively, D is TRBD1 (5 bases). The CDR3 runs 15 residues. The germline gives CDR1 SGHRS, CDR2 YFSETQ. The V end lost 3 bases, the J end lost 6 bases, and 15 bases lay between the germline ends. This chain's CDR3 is CASSSSRAGDEKLFF. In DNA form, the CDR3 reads TGCGCCAGCAGCTCATCCAGGGCCGGAGATGAAAAACTGTTTTTT.

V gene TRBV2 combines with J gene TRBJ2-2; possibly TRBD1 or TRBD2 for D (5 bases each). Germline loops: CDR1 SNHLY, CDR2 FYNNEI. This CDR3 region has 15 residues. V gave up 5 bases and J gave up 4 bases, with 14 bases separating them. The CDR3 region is CASSSLGVSTGELFF. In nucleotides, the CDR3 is TGTGCCAGCAGTTCCCTGGGGGTATCCACCGGGGAGCTGTTTTTT. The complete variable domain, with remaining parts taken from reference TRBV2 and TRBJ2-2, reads EPEVTQTPSHQVTQMGQEVILRCVPISNHLYFYWYRQILGQKVEFLVSFYNNEISEKSEIFDDQFSVERPDGSNFTLKIRSTKLEDSAMYFCASSSLGVSTGELFFGEGSRLTVL.

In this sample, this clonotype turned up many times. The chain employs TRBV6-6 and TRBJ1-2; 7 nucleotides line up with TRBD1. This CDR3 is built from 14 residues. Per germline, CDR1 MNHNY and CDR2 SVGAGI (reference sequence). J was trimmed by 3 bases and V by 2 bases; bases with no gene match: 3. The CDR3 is CASSYRGRDYGYTF. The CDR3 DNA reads TGTGCCAGCAGTTACAGGGGGCGCGACTATGGCTACACCTTC.

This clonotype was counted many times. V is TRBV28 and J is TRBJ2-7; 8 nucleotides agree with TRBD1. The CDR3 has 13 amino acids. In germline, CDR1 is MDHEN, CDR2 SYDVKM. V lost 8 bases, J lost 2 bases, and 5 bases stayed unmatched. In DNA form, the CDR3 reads TGTGCCAGCTCTGCAGGGGGCCCCTACGAGCAGTACTTC. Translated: CASSAGGPYEQYF.

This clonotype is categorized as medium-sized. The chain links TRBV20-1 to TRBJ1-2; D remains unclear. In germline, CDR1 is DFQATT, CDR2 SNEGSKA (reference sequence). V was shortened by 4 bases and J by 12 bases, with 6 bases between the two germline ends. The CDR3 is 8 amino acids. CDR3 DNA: TGCAGTGCTACTGGTGACACCTTC. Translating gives CSATGDTF.

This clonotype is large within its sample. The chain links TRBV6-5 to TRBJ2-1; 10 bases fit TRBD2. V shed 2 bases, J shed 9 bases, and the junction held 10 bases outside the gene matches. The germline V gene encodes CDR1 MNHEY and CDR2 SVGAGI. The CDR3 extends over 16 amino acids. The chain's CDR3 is CASSYSVLAGGSEQFF. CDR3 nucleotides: TGTGCCAGCAGTTACAGCGTGTTAGCGGGAGGAAGTGAGCAGTTCTTC.

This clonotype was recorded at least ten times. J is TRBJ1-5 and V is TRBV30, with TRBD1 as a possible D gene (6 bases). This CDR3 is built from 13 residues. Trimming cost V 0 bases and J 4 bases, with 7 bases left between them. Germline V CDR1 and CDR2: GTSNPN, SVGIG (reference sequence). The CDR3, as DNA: TGTGCCTGGAGTGTACAGGGAAATCAGCCCCAGCATTTT. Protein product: CAWSVQGNQPQHF.

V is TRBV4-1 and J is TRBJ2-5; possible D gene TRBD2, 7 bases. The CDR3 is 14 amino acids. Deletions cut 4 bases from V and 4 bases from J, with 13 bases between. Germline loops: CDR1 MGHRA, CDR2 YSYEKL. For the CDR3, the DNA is TGCGCCAGCAGCCTAAGGGGGGGGCGAGAGACCCAGTACTTC. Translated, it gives CASSLRGGRETQYF.

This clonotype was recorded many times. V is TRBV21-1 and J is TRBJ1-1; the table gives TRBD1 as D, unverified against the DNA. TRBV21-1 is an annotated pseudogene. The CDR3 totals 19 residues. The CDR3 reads CASSKGLRTGWFANTEAFF. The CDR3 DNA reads TGTGCCAGCAGCAAAGGTCTCAGGACAGGCTGGTTTGCGAACACTGAAGCTTTCTTT.

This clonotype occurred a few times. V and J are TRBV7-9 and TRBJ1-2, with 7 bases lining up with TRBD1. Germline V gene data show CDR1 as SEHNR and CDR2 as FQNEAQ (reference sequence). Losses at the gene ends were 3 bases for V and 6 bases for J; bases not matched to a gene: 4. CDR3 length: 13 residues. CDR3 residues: CASSFGTGDGYTF. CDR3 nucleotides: TGTGCCAGCAGCTTCGGAACAGGGGATGGCTACACCTTC.

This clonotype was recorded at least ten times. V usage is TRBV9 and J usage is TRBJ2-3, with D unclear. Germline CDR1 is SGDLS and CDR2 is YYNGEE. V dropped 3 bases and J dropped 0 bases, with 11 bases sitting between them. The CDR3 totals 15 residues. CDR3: CASSGVMASTDTQYF. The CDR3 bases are TGTGCCAGCAGCGGAGTGATGGCCAGCACAGATACGCAGTATTTT. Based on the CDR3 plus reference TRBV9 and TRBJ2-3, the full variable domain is DSGVTQTPKHLITATGQRVTLRCSPRSGDLSVYWYQQSLDQGLQFLIQYYNGEERAKGNILERFSAQQFPDLHSELNLSSLELGDSALYFCASSGVMASTDTQYFGPGTRLTVL.

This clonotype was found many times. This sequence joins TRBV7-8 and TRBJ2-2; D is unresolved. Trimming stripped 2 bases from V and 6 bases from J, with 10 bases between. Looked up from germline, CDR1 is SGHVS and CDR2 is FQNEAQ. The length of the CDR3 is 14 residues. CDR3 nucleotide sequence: TGTGCCAGCAGCTTATTGCTTCGGTCCGGGGAGCTGTTTTTT. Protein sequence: CASSLLLRSGELFF.

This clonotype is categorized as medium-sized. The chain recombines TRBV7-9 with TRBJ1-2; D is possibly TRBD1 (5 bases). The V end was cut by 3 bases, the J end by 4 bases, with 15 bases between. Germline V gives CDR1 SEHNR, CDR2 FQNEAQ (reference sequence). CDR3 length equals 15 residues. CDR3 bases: TGTGCCAGCAGCTTTCTTGACAGAAGGGGCTATGGCTACACCTTC. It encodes CASSFLDRRGYGYTF.

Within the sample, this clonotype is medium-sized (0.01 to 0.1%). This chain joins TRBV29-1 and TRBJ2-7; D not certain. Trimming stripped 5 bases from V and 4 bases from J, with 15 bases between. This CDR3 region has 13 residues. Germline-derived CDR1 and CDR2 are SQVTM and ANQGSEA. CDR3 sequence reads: CSVTDPVLYEQYF. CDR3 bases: TGCAGCGTTACGGACCCCGTCCTTTACGAGCAGTACTTC.

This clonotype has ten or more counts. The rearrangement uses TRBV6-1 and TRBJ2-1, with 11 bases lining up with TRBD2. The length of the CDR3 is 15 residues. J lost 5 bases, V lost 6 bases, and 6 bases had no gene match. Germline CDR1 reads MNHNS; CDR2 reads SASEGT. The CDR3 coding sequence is TGTGCCAGCAGAGACCTAGCGGGAGGACACAATGAGCAGTTCTTC. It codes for CASRDLAGGHNEQFF.

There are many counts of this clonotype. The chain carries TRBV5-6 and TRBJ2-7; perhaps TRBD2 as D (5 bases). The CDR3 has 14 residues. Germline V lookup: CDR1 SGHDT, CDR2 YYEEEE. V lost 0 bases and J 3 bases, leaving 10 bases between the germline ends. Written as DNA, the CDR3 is TGTGCCAGCAGCTTGGAAGGAGGCCACTACGAGCAGTACTTC. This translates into CASSLEGGHYEQYF.

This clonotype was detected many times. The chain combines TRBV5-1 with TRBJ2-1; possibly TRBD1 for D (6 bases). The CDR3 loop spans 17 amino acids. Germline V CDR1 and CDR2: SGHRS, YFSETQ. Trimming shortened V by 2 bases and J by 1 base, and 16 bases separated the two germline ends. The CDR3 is CASSFEPQGFSYNEQFF. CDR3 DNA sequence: TGCGCCAGCAGCTTTGAACCACAGGGTTTTTCCTACAATGAGCAGTTCTTC.

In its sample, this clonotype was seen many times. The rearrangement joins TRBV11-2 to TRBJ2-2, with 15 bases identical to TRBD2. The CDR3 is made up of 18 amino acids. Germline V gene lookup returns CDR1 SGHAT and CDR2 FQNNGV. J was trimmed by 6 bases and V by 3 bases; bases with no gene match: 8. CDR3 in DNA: TGTGCCAGCAGCTTCCCCGGGACTAGCGGGAGGAGAGCCGGGGAGCTGTTTTTT. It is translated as CASSFPGTSGRRAGELFF. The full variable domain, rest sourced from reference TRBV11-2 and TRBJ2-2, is EAGVAQSPRYKIIEKRQSVAFWCNPISGHATLYWYQQILGQGPKLLIQFQNNGVVDDSQLPKDRFSAERLKGVDSTLKIQPAKLEDSAVYLCASSFPGTSGRRAGELFFGEGSRLTVL.

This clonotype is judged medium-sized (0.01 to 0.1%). The CDR3 nucleotides are TGCAGCGTTACGACAGGGGGCTACGAGCAGTACTTC. Its translation is CSVTTGGYEQYF. The chain uses TRBV29-1 and TRBJ2-7, with 9 bases fitting TRBD1. The CDR3 runs 12 residues. Unmatched junction bases numbered 2, after V lost 5 bases and J lost 3 bases. Per germline, CDR1 SQVTM and CDR2 ANQGSEA.

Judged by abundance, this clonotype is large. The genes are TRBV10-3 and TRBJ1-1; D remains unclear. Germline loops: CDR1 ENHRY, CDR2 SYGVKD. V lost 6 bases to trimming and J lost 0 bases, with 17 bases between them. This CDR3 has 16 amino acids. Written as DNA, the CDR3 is TGTGCCATCAGCCCAATGACGGGGATCATGAACACTGAAGCTTTCTTT. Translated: CAISPMTGIMNTEAFF.

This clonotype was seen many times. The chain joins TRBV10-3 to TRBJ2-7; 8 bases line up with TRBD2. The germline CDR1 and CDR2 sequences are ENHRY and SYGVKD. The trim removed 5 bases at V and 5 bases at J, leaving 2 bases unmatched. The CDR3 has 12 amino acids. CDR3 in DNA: TGTGCCATCAGTCCAGCGGGGGACGAGCAGTACTTC. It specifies CAISPAGDEQYF.

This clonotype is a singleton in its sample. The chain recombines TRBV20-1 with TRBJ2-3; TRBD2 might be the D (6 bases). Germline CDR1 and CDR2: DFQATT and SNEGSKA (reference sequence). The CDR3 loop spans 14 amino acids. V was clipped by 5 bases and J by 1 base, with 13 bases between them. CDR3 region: CSAPRPSGTDTQYF. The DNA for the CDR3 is TGCAGTGCTCCCCGCCCTAGCGGCACAGATACGCAGTATTTT.

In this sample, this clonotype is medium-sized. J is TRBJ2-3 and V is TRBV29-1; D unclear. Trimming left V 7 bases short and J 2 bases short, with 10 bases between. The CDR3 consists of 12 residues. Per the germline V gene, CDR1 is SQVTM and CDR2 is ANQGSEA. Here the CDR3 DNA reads TGCAGCGCCCCGCCGAACACAGATACGCAGTATTTT. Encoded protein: CSAPPNTDTQYF.

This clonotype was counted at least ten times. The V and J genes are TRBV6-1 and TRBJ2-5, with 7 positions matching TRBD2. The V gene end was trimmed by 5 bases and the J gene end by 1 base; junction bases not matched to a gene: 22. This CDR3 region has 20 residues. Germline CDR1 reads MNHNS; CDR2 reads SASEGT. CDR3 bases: TGTGCCAGCAGTAATGGTGTGATCGGAGGCCTAGCGGCGATCCAAGAGACCCAGTACTTC. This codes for CASSNGVIGGLAAIQETQYF.

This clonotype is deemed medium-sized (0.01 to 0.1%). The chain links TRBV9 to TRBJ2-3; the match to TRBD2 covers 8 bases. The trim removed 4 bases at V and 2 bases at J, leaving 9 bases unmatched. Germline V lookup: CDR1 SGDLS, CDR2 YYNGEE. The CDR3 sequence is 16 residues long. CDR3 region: CASSYHGRGPTDTQYF. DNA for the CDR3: TGTGCCAGCAGCTACCACGGGAGGGGTCCCACAGATACGCAGTATTTT.

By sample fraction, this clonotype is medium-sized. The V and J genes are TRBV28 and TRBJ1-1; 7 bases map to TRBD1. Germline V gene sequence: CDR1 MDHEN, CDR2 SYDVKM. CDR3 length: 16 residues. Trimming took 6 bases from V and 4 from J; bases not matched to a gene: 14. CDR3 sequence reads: CASSRQGGLEGTEAFF. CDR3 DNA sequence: TGTGCCAGCAGCCGACAGGGAGGCCTCGAAGGCACTGAAGCTTTCTTT.

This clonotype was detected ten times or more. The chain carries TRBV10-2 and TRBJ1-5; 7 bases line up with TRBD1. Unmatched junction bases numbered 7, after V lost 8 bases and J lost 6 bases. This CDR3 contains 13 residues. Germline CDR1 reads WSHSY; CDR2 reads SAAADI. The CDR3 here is CASEGGAGQPQHF. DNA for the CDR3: TGCGCCAGCGAAGGGGGCGCAGGTCAGCCCCAGCATTTT.

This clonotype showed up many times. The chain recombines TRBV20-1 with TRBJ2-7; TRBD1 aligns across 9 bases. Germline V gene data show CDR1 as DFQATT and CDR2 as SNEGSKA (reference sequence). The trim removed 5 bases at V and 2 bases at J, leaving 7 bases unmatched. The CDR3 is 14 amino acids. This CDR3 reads CSAQGDRATYEQYF. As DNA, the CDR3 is TGCAGTGCTCAGGGGGACAGGGCAACCTACGAGCAGTACTTC.

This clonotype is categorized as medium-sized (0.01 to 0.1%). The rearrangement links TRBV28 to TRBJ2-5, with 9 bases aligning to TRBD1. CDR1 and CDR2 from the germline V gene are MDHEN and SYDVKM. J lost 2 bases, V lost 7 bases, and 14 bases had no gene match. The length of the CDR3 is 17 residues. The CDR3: CASNPGTGWLPQETQYF. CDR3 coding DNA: TGTGCCAGCAACCCGGGGACAGGGTGGCTACCTCAAGAGACCCAGTACTTC.